This TCR delta chain was recovered during a study of γδ T cells in repeated Plasmodium falciparum infection. TCRdb re-analyzed the multiplex PCR reads via CATT. The sample has about 48,000 delta-chain clones, over 1.5% seen once. Flow sorting of PBMC yielded separate Vgamma9/Vdelta2+ and Vdelta2-negative gammadelta T cell populations for bulk repertoire analysis. The CDR3 is 19 amino acids. Germline V gene lookup returns CDR1 TSWWSYY and CDR2 QGS. The V gene lost 1 base and the J gene lost 0 bases, with 21 bases spanning the gap. This clone was seen only a few times. The protein that TCRdb holds for this DNA derives from a much larger clone and differs from the translated DNA at residue 6, which likely indicates a read error; the protein shown here is translated from the DNA.

This clonotype originated in a pool of human donors (malaria-infected and uninfected, not separated). Material: gamma-delta T cells from blood. This rearrangement joins TRDV1 to TRDJ1; a weak D match, TRDD2 (5 bases). TCRdb offers no J gene call, so here the DNA was matched to germline to obtain one. CDR3 sequence: CALGEPERNLPRNTDKLIF. The CDR3 coding sequence is TGTGCTCTTGGGGAACCTGAGAGAAACCTACCTCGTAACACCGATAAACTCATCTTT.